These 15 T cell receptor beta chains share one sample of origin, sequenced in a study of T-cell reconstitution after alpha-beta-depleted transplantation in children. Preparation of the TCRbeta library used unique molecular identifiers. Using its own MiXCR run on the PCR reads, TCRdb lists one record per CDR3 protein. The sample lists roughly 190,000 distinct CDR3 sequences, roughly 15% occurring once. The sequencing used PBMCs from the stem cell graft donor, collected from the stem cell graft. These receptors were obtained from a human donor who donated a stem cell graft to a child with acute lymphoblastic leukemia.

This clonotype came up many times. This chain links TRBV5-1 with TRBJ2-1; D is ambiguous. In germline, CDR1 is SGHRS, CDR2 YFSETQ. V was shortened by 5 bases and J by 3 bases, with 12 bases between the two germline ends. CDR3 length: 14 amino acids. The CDR3 DNA is TGCGCCAGCAGTCCACGAACGAACTACAATGAGCAGTTCTTC. Translating it yields CASSPRTNYNEQFF.

This clonotype showed up many times. The rearrangement uses TRBV12-3 or TRBV12-4 and TRBJ1-1; D unclear. CDR3 length: 14 amino acids. V lost 6 bases to trimming and J lost 2 bases, with 13 bases between them. CDR3 residues: CASRFLTLNTEAFF. In nucleotides, the CDR3 is TGTGCCAGCAGATTTCTGACACTTAACACTGAAGCTTTCTTT.

This chain joins TRBV20-1 and TRBJ2-5, with 13 nucleotides matching TRBD2. The CDR3 runs 17 residues. CDR1 and CDR2 from the germline V gene are DFQATT and SNEGSKA (reference sequence). Germline trimming cut 5 bases from V and 7 bases from J; bases unmatched to any gene: 16. In DNA, the CDR3 is TGCAGTGCTGAGATCTGGACTAGCGGGAGTACTACAGGGACCCAGTACTTC. This encodes CSAEIWTSGSTTGTQYF.

This clonotype was seen at least ten times. The rearrangement uses TRBV29-1 and TRBJ2-3; D is uncertain. The V gene's germline CDR1 is SQVTM and CDR2 ANQGSEA. Trimming took off 1 base at V and 5 bases at J, with 10 bases between the two ends. This CDR3 spans 13 amino acids. The CDR3 DNA is TGCAGCGTTGAAGGCCAGGCCAGAGATACGCAGTATTTT. Amino acids: CSVEGQARDTQYF.

This clonotype has a count of ten or more. The V call is TRBV19, the J call TRBJ2-1; possible D gene TRBD2, 5 bases. CDR1 and CDR2 from the germline V gene are LNHDA and SQIVND (reference sequence). Trimming stripped 8 bases from V and 5 bases from J, with 16 bases between. CDR3 length: 14 amino acids. The CDR3 sequence is CASRGVGLDNEQFF. In DNA, the CDR3 is TGTGCCAGTCGGGGTGTGGGTTTGGACAATGAGCAGTTCTTC.

CDR3 sequence: CASSRLQAVYEQYF. CDR3 coding DNA: TGTGCCAGCAGTCGTTTACAGGCTGTTTACGAGCAGTACTTC. The rearrangement uses TRBV2 and TRBJ2-7; possibly TRBD1 for D (5 bases). The CDR3 sequence is 14 residues long. The V end was cut by 5 bases, the J end by 4 bases, with 15 bases between. Germline V gene sequence: CDR1 SNHLY, CDR2 FYNNEI.

This clonotype was picked up many times. This chain uses TRBV4-1 with TRBJ2-1; weak D call: TRBD2 (6 bases). From germline, CDR1 is MGHRA and CDR2 YSYEKL. Between the trimmed V and J ends, which lost 0 bases and 5 bases, there was a span of 11 bases. This CDR3 is built from 15 residues. CDR3 amino acids: CASSQEFERDNEQFF. CDR3 nucleotides: TGCGCCAGCAGCCAAGAGTTTGAGCGGGACAATGAGCAGTTCTTC.

In its sample, this clonotype was seen many times. J is TRBJ2-1 and V is TRBV7-9; D call uncertain. The CDR3 loop spans 13 amino acids. V lost 4 bases to trimming and J lost 8 bases, with 12 bases between them. Germline V gives CDR1 SEHNR, CDR2 FQNEAQ (reference sequence). CDR3 nucleotides: TGTGCCAGCAGCTCATCGTCCAGGCATGAGCAGTTCTTC. Translating it yields CASSSSSRHEQFF.

This clonotype has ten or more counts. The V and J genes are TRBV20-1 and TRBJ2-1; 9 nucleotides match TRBD2. The CDR3 consists of 17 residues. Germline V gives CDR1 DFQATT, CDR2 SNEGSKA (reference sequence). Unmatched junction bases numbered 8, after V lost 2 bases and J lost 0 bases. The CDR3 DNA reads as TGCAGTGCTAGACTAGCGGGGATCCAAAGCTCCTACAATGAGCAGTTCTTC. It specifies CSARLAGIQSSYNEQFF.

Turning to this clonotype: Since a much larger clone is just one base distant, this may be a read error. The J gene is TRBJ2-1, the V gene TRBV29-1; D not certain. This CDR3 spans 10 amino acids. The germline CDR1 and CDR2 sequences are SQVTM and ANQGSEA. CDR3 protein: CSFESGEQFF. CDR3 coding DNA: TGCAGCTTTGAGTCGGGCGAGCAGTTCTTC.

V usage is TRBV28 and J usage is TRBJ2-1, with a possible D match to TRBD2 (7 bases). V shed 7 bases and J shed 8 bases, with 21 bases lying between them. CDR1 and CDR2 (germline): MDHEN, SYDVKM. CDR3 size: 15 residues. CDR3 residues: CASTEGGRAWDEQFF. In DNA form, the CDR3 reads TGTGCCAGCACCGAAGGGGGGAGGGCCTGGGATGAGCAGTTCTTC.

The sample holds many counts of this clonotype. The rearrangement joins TRBV5-1 to TRBJ2-3; no reliable D call. V gave up 2 bases and J gave up 2 bases, with 9 bases separating them. Germline CDR1 SGHRS, CDR2 YFSETQ. The CDR3 loop spans 14 amino acids. Written as DNA, the CDR3 is TGCGCCAGCAGCTTCGACACACACACAGATACGCAGTATTTT. It translates to CASSFDTHTDTQYF.

The table lists this clonotype with many counts. The chain has TRBV12-3 or TRBV12-4 and TRBJ2-1; the D is unclear. The CDR3 is 14 amino acids. The V end was cut by 6 bases, the J end by 7 bases, with 16 bases between. CDR3 bases: TGTGCCAGCAGAGCTAGGTCTCAAAAAAATGAGCAGTTCTTC. It yields the protein CASRARSQKNEQFF.

Ten or more counts support this clonotype. This chain uses TRBV7-8 with TRBJ1-2; a possible D gene is TRBD1 (6 bases). Trimming removed 2 bases from V and 6 bases from J, with 13 bases in between. This CDR3 is 14 amino acids long. CDR1 is SGHVS and CDR2 is FQNEAQ in the germline V gene. The CDR3, as DNA: TGTGCCAGCAGCTTATTAGGGAAGGGGGATGGCTACACCTTC. It is translated as CASSLLGKGDGYTF.

This clonotype was seen ten or more times. The chain is built from TRBV24-1 and TRBJ2-2; TRBD1 might be the D (6 bases). The CDR3 runs 15 residues. The germline V gene encodes CDR1 KGHDR and CDR2 SFDVKD. Trimming took 1 base from V and 4 from J, leaving 9 bases between them. CDR3 residues: CATSDFSGVTGELFF. CDR3 in DNA: TGTGCCACCAGTGATTTTTCAGGGGTCACCGGGGAGCTGTTTTTT.